This T cell receptor beta chain was found in a study of beta chain features in type 1 diabetes. Only a few counts were recorded for this clone. The antigen remains unidentified. Expressed TCRB transcripts were sequenced, since all the RNA that had been isolated was reverse transcribed. Only in-frame clones appear in the TCRdb table, and some are missing; sequencing was by immunoSEQ multiplex PCR. The sample lists some 160,000 clones, 7.5% to 9.5% seen once, with more than 0.45% in the top ten. General study findings and limits: Researchers reported that naive, central memory and Treg TCRB repertoires appeared more similar in patients than in healthy donors. Among patients with Type 1 diabetes, TCRB CDR3s were moderately but significantly shorter in every one of the four CD4+ subsets.

V lost 6 bases and J lost 4; bases outside the gene matches: 7. The CDR3 sequence is 15 residues long. The germline gives CDR1 MNHEY, CDR2 SMNVEV (reference sequence). CD45RO/CCR7/CD25/CD127/CD95/CD27 separated CD4+ naive, central memory, regulatory and stem cell-like memory cells by sorting. The receptor's source is a woman under 30 with type 1 diabetes. The specimen sequenced was central memory CD4+ T cells from blood. The chain carries TRBV27 and TRBJ2-7; 12 bases map to TRBD2. CDR3: CASSKGTSGRYEQYF. The CDR3 nucleotides read TGTGCCAGCAGCAAGGGTACTAGCGGGAGGTACGAGCAGTACTTC.